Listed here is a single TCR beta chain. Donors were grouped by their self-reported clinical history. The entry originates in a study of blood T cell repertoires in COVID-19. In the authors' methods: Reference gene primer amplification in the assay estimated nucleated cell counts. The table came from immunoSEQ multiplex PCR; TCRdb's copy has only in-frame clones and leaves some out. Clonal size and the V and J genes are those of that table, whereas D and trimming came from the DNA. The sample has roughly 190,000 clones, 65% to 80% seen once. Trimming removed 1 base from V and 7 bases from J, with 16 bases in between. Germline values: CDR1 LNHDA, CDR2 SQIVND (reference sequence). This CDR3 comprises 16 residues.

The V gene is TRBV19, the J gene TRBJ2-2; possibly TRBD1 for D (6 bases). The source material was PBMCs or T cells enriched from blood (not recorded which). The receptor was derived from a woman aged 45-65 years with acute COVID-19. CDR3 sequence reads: CASSIVSWGHNGELFF. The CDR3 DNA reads TGTGCCAGTAGTATAGTTAGCTGGGGGCACAACGGGGAGCTGTTTTTT.